The rows below give T cell receptor beta chains drawn from one sample of a study of cytomegalovirus exposure and HLA in healthy donors. Clones were sequenced by immunoSEQ multiplex PCR, and TCRdb holds only the in-frame ones, with some missing. Among some 180,000 clones listed, 73% were seen once. The sequencing input was PBMCs. The receptors come from a woman between 18 and 30 years old in good health and CMV-seropositive. Both conserved end residues are part of each CDR3. D genes are given only for firm matches.

J | D | V | CDR3
TRBJ2-7 | TRBD1 | TRBV6-1 | CASRYDRVGTYEQYF
TRBJ2-7 | TRBD2 | TRBV10-3 | CAIRGASGGPQILHEQYF
TRBJ1-6 | NA | TRBV19 | CASSIDHGNSPLHF
TRBJ2-1 | TRBD1 | TRBV6-6 | CASSYVTGSIDEQFF
TRBJ1-2 | TRBD1 | TRBV5-1 | CASSSMGQGAYGYTF
TRBJ1-1 | TRBD1 | TRBV19 | CASIPPGQGGTEAFF
TRBJ2-1 | TRBD1 | TRBV11-1 | CASSSAAPGGLEQFF
TRBJ1-1 | TRBD1 | TRBV7-9 | CASSPDRGGTEAFF
TRBJ1-1 | NA | TRBV19 | CASSRQGALNTEAFF
TRBJ1-1 | TRBD1 | TRBV5-1 | CASSPKGQGGRGAFF
TRBJ2-5 | NA | TRBV25-1 | CASGDQRGGETQYF
TRBJ1-1 | NA | TRBV18 | CASSPGSGVPGNTEAFF
TRBJ1-2 | NA | TRBV10-3 | CAISDRALGYTF
TRBJ2-3 | TRBD1 | TRBV5-1 | CASSLQGARSTDTQYF
TRBJ1-4 | NA | TRBV4-1 | CASSQGVGGLINEKLFF
TRBJ1-2 | TRBD1 | TRBV18 | CASSPGTGVYGYTF
TRBJ1-5 | TRBD1 | TRBV5-4 | CATGQGRNQPQHF
TRBJ1-2 | NA | TRBV7-9 | CASSLLGGKNYGYTF
NA | TRBD2 | TRBV5-1 | CASSPGVGERGSYEQYF
TRBJ1-4 | NA | TRBV19 | CASSPGEKLFF
TRBJ2-4 | NA | TRBV4-1 | CASSQVLADRTKNIQYF
TRBJ2-5 | NA | TRBV7-2 | CASSLAGTSQETQYF
TRBJ1-5 | NA | TRBV2 | CASSEKREPQHF
TRBJ2-7 | NA | TRBV19 | CASSIWGAKNEQYF
TRBJ1-1 | TRBD1 | TRBV4-1 | CASSPGQGAFTEAFF
TRBJ1-1 | NA | TRBV20-1 | CSAGDRIEAFF